The next 20 T cell receptor beta chains were all read from a single sample in a study of T cell responses to AZD1222 COVID-19 vaccine. Assay: immunoSEQ multiplex PCR; the TCRdb copy retains only in-frame clones and omits some. The repertoire includes about 110,000 clones, approximately 84% of them detected once, and around 9.4% sits in the top ten. Sequencing was performed on peripheral blood, taken on day 0 of AZD1222 vaccination. The receptor source for this set is an adult in good health.

V and J are TRBV4-1 and TRBJ2-5, with 8 bases matching TRBD2. This CDR3 spans 17 amino acids. J gave up 4 bases and V 3 bases, and 13 bases lay outside the gene matches. Germline-derived CDR1 and CDR2 are MGHRA and YSYEKL. The CDR3 bases are TGCGCCAGCAGCCAGACAAGCGGGGGTAGACCCACAGAGACCCAGTACTTC. Its translation: CASSQTSGGRPTETQYF.

This chain joins TRBV3-1 (or the pseudogene TRBV3-2) and TRBJ1-3, with unresolved D. Germline assignment: CDR1 LGHDT and CDR2 YNNKEL (reference sequence). CDR3 length: 14 amino acids. Trimming took off 1 base at V and 8 bases at J, with 12 bases between the two ends. CDR3 nucleotide sequence: TGTGCCAGCAGCCAAGTTAAATCGACCTACACCATATATTTT. This sequence encodes CASSQVKSTYTIYF.

The chain combines TRBV5-1 with TRBJ1-5; 7 bases align to TRBD1. There are 18 residues in the CDR3. Germline CDR1 is SGHRS and CDR2 is YFSETQ. Trimming removed 0 bases from V and 0 bases from J; junction bases left unmatched: 9. CDR3 sequence reads: CASSLGTGVGYSNQPQHF. CDR3 DNA sequence: TGCGCCAGCAGCTTGGGTACAGGGGTGGGCTATAGCAATCAGCCCCAGCATTTT.

V is TRBV24-1 and J is TRBJ2-7; tentatively, D is TRBD1 or TRBD2 (5 bases each). Per the germline V gene, CDR1 is KGHDR and CDR2 is SFDVKD. The V end was cut by 12 bases, the J end by 4 bases, with 18 bases between. The CDR3 loop spans 13 amino acids. The CDR3 DNA reads as TGTGCCTCTCGACGGGACCTAGCTTACGAGCAGTACTTC. It translates to CASRRDLAYEQYF.

The CDR3 sequence is CASSYGGRANTEAFF. CDR3 DNA sequence: TGTGCCAGCAGTTACGGGGGCAGGGCGAACACTGAAGCTTTCTTT. V and J are TRBV6-2 or TRBV6-3 and TRBJ1-1, with D possibly matching TRBD1 (6 bases). The length of the CDR3 is 15 residues. The germline gives CDR1 MNHEY, CDR2 SVGEGT. Trimming stripped 2 bases from V and 1 base from J, with 11 bases between.

DNA for the CDR3: TGTGCCAGCAGACACACAGGGTATACCTATGGCTACACCTTC. It is translated as CASRHTGYTYGYTF. V usage is TRBV3-1 (or the pseudogene TRBV3-2) and J usage is TRBJ1-2; D perhaps matches TRBD1 (6 bases). This CDR3 is 14 amino acids long. The V and J ends lost 6 bases and 4 bases respectively, with 15 bases between them. CDR1 LGHDT and CDR2 YNNKEL come from the germline V gene (reference sequence).

This clone has more than one count but fewer than ten. This sequence joins TRBV19 and TRBJ1-1; 8 bases match TRBD1. Germline CDR1 LNHDA, CDR2 SQIVND (reference sequence). The CDR3 is 17 amino acids. With V trimmed by 0 bases and J by 1 base, 7 bases remained unmatched. The CDR3 protein is CASSIERTGLWNTEAFF. The CDR3 DNA follows: TGTGCCAGTAGTATAGAGAGGACAGGGCTCTGGAACACTGAAGCTTTCTTT.

This rearrangement joins TRBV9 to TRBJ2-1; D tentatively fits TRBD1 or TRBD2 (7 bases each). Germline CDR1 reads SGDLS; CDR2 reads YYNGEE. The CDR3 spans 16 residues. With 0 bases removed from V and 4 bases from J, the gap between germline ends came to 14 bases. The CDR3 nucleotides are TGTGCCAGCAGCGTAGTTGGGAGGGGGCAATACAATGAGCAGTTCTTC. Protein: CASSVVGRGQYNEQFF.

The chain is built from TRBV7-2 and TRBJ2-1; 9 bases align to TRBD2. Germline CDR1 and CDR2: SGHTA and FQGNSA. V lost 2 bases and J lost 2; bases outside the gene matches: 4. The CDR3 has 16 amino acids. DNA of the CDR3: TGTGCCAGCAGCTTACTCGGACTAGCGACCTACAATGAGCAGTTCTTC. As protein: CASSLLGLATYNEQFF.

The V gene is TRBV5-1, the J gene TRBJ2-7, with 7 bases aligning to TRBD2. Trimming at V came to 0 bases and at J to 0 bases, leaving 6 bases not matched to a gene. The CDR3 contains 16 residues. Per the germline V gene, CDR1 is SGHRS and CDR2 is YFSETQ. This CDR3 reads CASSLAGGSSSYEQYF. CDR3 bases: TGCGCCAGCAGCTTGGCCGGCGGGAGTAGCTCCTACGAGCAGTACTTC.

The genes are TRBV5-4 and TRBJ2-7; D gene unclear. Between the trimmed V and J ends, which lost 0 bases and 5 bases, there was a span of 9 bases. Germline V gene data show CDR1 as SGHNT and CDR2 as YYREEE (reference sequence). This CDR3 spans 13 amino acids. CDR3 DNA sequence: TGTGCCAGCAGCTTGGAGCCAAGGAACGAGCAGTACTTC. It codes for CASSLEPRNEQYF. Together with reference TRBV5-4 and TRBJ2-7, the CDR3 gives the full variable domain: ETGVTQSPTHLIKTRGQQVTLRCSSQSGHNTVSWYQQALGQGPQFIFQYYREEENGRGNFPPRFSGLQFPNYSSELNVNALELDDSALYLCASSLEPRNEQYFGPGTRLTVT.

V gene TRBV6-2 or TRBV6-3 combines with J gene TRBJ2-4; 14 bases line up with TRBD2. The CDR3 totals 21 residues. The J segment lost 0 bases and the V segment lost 2 bases, leaving 12 bases of the junction unmatched. Germline V gives CDR1 MNHEY, CDR2 SVGEGT. CDR3 sequence reads: CASSYDPGLAGDMPAKNIQYF. The CDR3 coding sequence is TGTGCCAGCAGTTACGATCCGGGACTAGCGGGAGATATGCCAGCCAAAAACATTCAGTACTTC.

This clone was detected only once. The chain recombines TRBV28 with TRBJ2-1; unclear D gene. Trimming took off 5 bases at V and 0 bases at J, with 17 bases between the two ends. Germline CDR1 and CDR2: MDHEN and SYDVKM. This CDR3 comprises 17 residues. Written as DNA, the CDR3 is TGTGCCAGCAGTCCCCTTTGGGCCCCGGTCTCCTACAATGAGCAGTTCTTC. This codes for CASSPLWAPVSYNEQFF.

The chain carries TRBV7-2 and TRBJ2-1, with 13 nucleotides matching TRBD2. The V gene end was trimmed by 4 bases and the J gene end by 1 base; junction bases not matched to a gene: 10. This CDR3 contains 19 residues. Per the germline V gene, CDR1 is SGHTA and CDR2 is FQGNSA. CDR3 protein: CASSSKRLAGGFSYNEQFF. The DNA of the CDR3 is TGTGCCAGCAGCTCAAAGAGACTAGCGGGAGGTTTTTCCTACAATGAGCAGTTCTTC.

The genes are TRBV24-1 and TRBJ2-5, with D perhaps matching TRBD1 (5 bases). Deletions cut 1 base from V and 4 bases from J, with 6 bases between. Germline V gene lookup returns CDR1 KGHDR and CDR2 SFDVKD. This CDR3 has 13 residues. The CDR3 DNA reads TGTGCCACCAGTGATTTAGGGGCAGAGACCCAGTACTTC. Translated, it gives CATSDLGAETQYF.

The chain joins TRBV4-1 to TRBJ1-2; 10 nucleotides agree with TRBD1. Germline V gene lookup returns CDR1 MGHRA and CDR2 YSYEKL. The CDR3 length is 14 residues. With 6 bases clipped from V and 2 bases from J, the junction kept 3 bases outside the gene matches. CDR3 nucleotide sequence: TGCGCCAGCAGTCGGGACAGGGGAAACTATGGCTACACCTTC. Its protein is CASSRDRGNYGYTF.

The rearrangement links TRBV24-1 to TRBJ2-1; D may be TRBD2 (6 bases). From germline, CDR1 is KGHDR and CDR2 SFDVKD. The V end lost 0 bases, the J end lost 7 bases, and 15 bases lay between the germline ends. The CDR3 has 16 amino acids. The CDR3 DNA reads as TGTGCCACCAGTGATTTGGCCGGGGGTTCCCGGAATGAGCAGTTCTTC. Translation gives CATSDLAGGSRNEQFF.

This clone has a handful of counts. V is TRBV2 and J is TRBJ1-2; D ambiguous. Between the trimmed V and J ends, which lost 3 bases and 4 bases, there was a span of 9 bases. Looked up from germline, CDR1 is SNHLY and CDR2 is FYNNEI. The CDR3 has 13 amino acids. The CDR3 loop reads CASSDQESYGYTF. The CDR3 DNA follows: TGTGCCAGCAGTGATCAGGAGAGCTATGGCTACACCTTC.

This chain uses TRBV30 with TRBJ2-3, with D perhaps matching TRBD1 (5 bases). This CDR3 has 11 amino acids. V lost 4 bases and J lost 3, with 5 bases in between. Per germline, CDR1 GTSNPN and CDR2 SVGIG (reference sequence). Here the CDR3 DNA reads TGTGCCTGGACAGGGACAGATACGCAGTATTTT. Its protein product is CAWTGTDTQYF.

This clone came up once. V usage is TRBV23-1 and J usage is TRBJ2-2; a possible D gene is TRBD1 (6 bases). TRBV23-1 is an open reading frame, and its role is uncertain. Trimming removed 8 bases at V and 6 bases at J, with 16 bases between. The CDR3 runs to 14 residues. As DNA, the CDR3 is TGCGCCAGCTTAGCTCCGTACAGGGCCGGGGAGCTGTTTTTT. Translating it yields CASLAPYRAGELFF.